The clone carrying this TCR beta chain was found a few times. Its antigen remains unknown. A J-beta primer mix and a sample-barcoded 5' primer were used in a second PCR of about 6 to 12 cycles. MiXCR was run by TCRdb on the 5' RACE reads, yielding one entry per CDR3 protein. Counted here are over 700,000 distinct CDR3 sequences, 53% occurring once; the ten biggest clones make up roughly 40%. This entry belongs to a study of blood T cells in healthy people across ages. Study-level findings and limits: Greater diversity and more naive CD4+ cells were seen in long-lived donors than in aged donors.

The junction had 7 bases not matched to a gene; V was cut back by 0 bases and J by 7 bases. CDR3 length: 16 amino acids. CDR1 and CDR2 (germline): LNHNV, YYDKDF (reference sequence). Sequencing used blood. The sequence derives from a man of 80 years or more in good health. This chain connects TRBV15 to TRBJ2-7; 12 bases align to TRBD2. The CDR3 here is CATSRENLAGGKEQYF. As DNA, the CDR3 is TGTGCCACCAGCAGAGAAAACCTAGCGGGAGGGAAAGAGCAGTACTTC.